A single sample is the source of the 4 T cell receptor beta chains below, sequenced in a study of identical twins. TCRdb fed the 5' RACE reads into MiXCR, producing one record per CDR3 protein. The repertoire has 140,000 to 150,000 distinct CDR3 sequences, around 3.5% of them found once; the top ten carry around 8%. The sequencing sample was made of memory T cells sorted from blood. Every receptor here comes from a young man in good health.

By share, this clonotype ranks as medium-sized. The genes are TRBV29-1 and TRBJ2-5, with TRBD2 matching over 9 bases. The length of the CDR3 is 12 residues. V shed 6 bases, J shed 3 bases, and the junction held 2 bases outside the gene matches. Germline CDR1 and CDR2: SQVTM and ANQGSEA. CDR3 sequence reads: CSVRLAEETQYF. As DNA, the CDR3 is TGCAGCGTCAGACTAGCGGAAGAGACCCAGTACTTC.

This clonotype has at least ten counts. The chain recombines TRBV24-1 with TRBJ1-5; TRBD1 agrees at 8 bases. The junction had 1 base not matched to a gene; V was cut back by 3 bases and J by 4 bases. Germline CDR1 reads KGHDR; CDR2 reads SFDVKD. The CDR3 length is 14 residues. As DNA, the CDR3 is TGTGCCACCAGTGATGGACAGGGAAATCAGCCCCAGCATTTT. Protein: CATSDGQGNQPQHF.

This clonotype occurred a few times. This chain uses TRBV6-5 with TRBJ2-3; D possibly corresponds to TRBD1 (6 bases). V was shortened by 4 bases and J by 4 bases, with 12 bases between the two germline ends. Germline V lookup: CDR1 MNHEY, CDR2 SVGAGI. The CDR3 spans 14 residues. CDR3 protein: CASSSGVVPDTQYF. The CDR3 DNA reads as TGTGCCAGCAGTTCAGGGGTTGTGCCAGATACGCAGTATTTT.

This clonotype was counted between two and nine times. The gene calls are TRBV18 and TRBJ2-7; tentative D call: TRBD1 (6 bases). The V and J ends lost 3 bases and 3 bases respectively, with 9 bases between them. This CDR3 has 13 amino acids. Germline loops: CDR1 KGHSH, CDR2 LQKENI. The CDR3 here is CASSPKQGYEQYF. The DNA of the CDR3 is TGTGCCAGCTCACCTAAACAGGGCTACGAGCAGTACTTC. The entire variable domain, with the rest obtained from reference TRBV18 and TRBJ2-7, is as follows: NAGVMQNPRHLVRRRGQEARLRCSPMKGHSHVYWYRQLPEEGLKFMVYLQKENIIDESGMPKERFSAEFPKEGPSILRIQQVVRGDSAAYFCASSPKQGYEQYFGPGTRLTVT.